The 23 T cell receptor beta chains reported below all come from one sample, sequenced in a study of shared T cell receptors in the human thymus. The repertoire was sequenced with immunoSEQ multiplex PCR; TCRdb's copy has only in-frame clones and lacks some. The sample holds approximately 490,000 clones; roughly 74% are singletons and the top ten take roughly 0.013%. In addition, the sample was reused for a study of human thymus T cells.

Sequencing was carried out using thymocytes. The receptors come from a boy in the first two years of life with a congenital heart defect.

The genes are TRBV4-2 and TRBJ1-4; possible D gene TRBD1, 5 bases. Germline values: CDR1 LGHNA, CDR2 YNFKEQ. The CDR3 length is 20 residues. Trimming removed 0 bases from V and 0 bases from J, with 20 bases in between. In DNA, the CDR3 is TGTGCCAGCAGCCAAGATTTTTGGAGCCGAGACAGATCAACTAATGAAAAACTGTTTTTT. Encoded protein: CASSQDFWSRDRSTNEKLFF.

This clone was seen more than once but under ten times. The chain recombines TRBV6-7 with TRBJ1-5, with TRBD1 matching over 7 bases. TRBV6-7 is an ORF, and what it does is uncertain. J was trimmed by 7 bases and V by 6 bases; bases with no gene match: 9. This CDR3 has 14 residues. The CDR3 nucleotides are TGTGCCAGCAGAAACCGGGACAGTAGGCAGCCCCAGCATTTT. This gives the protein CASRNRDSRQPQHF.

The gene calls are TRBV5-8 and TRBJ2-7; TRBD2 aligns across 12 bases. The germline CDR1 and CDR2 sequences are SGHTS and YDEGEE. The CDR3 sequence is 19 residues long. Trimming cost V 4 bases and J 5 bases; bases outside gene matches: 19. CDR3 nucleotide sequence: TGTGCCAGCAGCCCCCGGACTAGCGGGAAGTTCCTGATCGGGGACGAGCAGTACTTC. Protein: CASSPRTSGKFLIGDEQYF.

The chain joins TRBV9 to TRBJ2-2, with D perhaps matching TRBD1 (5 bases). Trimming took off 5 bases at V and 0 bases at J, with 20 bases between the two ends. This CDR3 contains 18 residues. Germline CDR1 is SGDLS and CDR2 is YYNGEE. CDR3 region: CASSHEAGPLPNTGELFF. The DNA for the CDR3 is TGTGCCAGCAGTCACGAGGCAGGGCCCCTCCCGAACACCGGGGAGCTGTTTTTT.

J is TRBJ2-3 and V is TRBV9; possibly TRBD2 for D (6 bases). Trimming pared 4 bases from V and 6 bases from J, leaving 9 bases between. From germline, CDR1 is SGDLS and CDR2 YYNGEE. CDR3 size: 12 residues. The CDR3 bases are TGTGCCAGCAGCCCTCTAGCGGATACGCAGTATTTT. Amino acid sequence: CASSPLADTQYF.

The V and J genes are TRBV27 and TRBJ2-6, with 7 bases fitting TRBD1. The V segment lost 6 bases and the J segment 0 bases; nucleotides outside the gene matches: 5. Germline CDR1 MNHEY, CDR2 SMNVEV (reference sequence). This CDR3 is 16 amino acids long. CDR3 region: CASRSRQGSGANVLTF. The CDR3 DNA reads as TGTGCCAGCAGGTCACGACAGGGCTCTGGGGCCAACGTCCTGACTTTC.

The CDR3 sequence: CASSPGGGNYGYTF. In DNA, the CDR3 is TGTGCCAGCAGCCCTGGGGGGGGTAACTATGGCTACACCTTC. The rearrangement links TRBV4-2 to TRBJ1-2, with D perhaps matching TRBD1 (5 bases). CDR1 is LGHNA, CDR2 YNFKEQ, per germline. CDR3 length: 14 amino acids. The V and J ends lost 4 bases and 1 base respectively, with 10 bases between them.

This clone was seen only once. V is TRBV25-1 and J is TRBJ2-5; D is perhaps TRBD2 (6 bases). In germline, CDR1 is MGHDK, CDR2 SYGVNS. This CDR3 is 15 amino acids long. Trimming cost V 6 bases and J 5 bases, with 19 bases left between them. The CDR3 region has the DNA TGTGCCAGCAGGACGTCCGGGAGAACGGGGGAGACCCAGTACTTC. This encodes CASRTSGRTGETQYF.

This chain links TRBV6-6 with TRBJ2-7; no clear D. This CDR3 region has 15 residues. CDR1 and CDR2 (germline): MNHNY, SVGAGI (reference sequence). The V gene lost 4 bases and the J gene lost 3 bases, with 16 bases spanning the gap. CDR3 protein: CASSSTVPPGYEQYF. The CDR3 DNA reads TGTGCCAGCAGTTCCACCGTCCCTCCGGGCTACGAGCAGTACTTC.

J is TRBJ2-2 and V is TRBV5-6, with a tentative D call TRBD1 (6 bases). The length of the CDR3 is 13 residues. Germline V CDR1 and CDR2: SGHDT, YYEEEE. The ends were cut back, 4 bases at V and 6 bases at J, with 10 bases in the middle. CDR3 in DNA: TGTGCCAGCAGCCTCGAGGGGGCCGGGGAGCTGTTTTTT. It encodes CASSLEGAGELFF.

Points on this clone: Sequence at one end of the junction differs from germline and may be a read error. The rearrangement uses TRBV5-1 and TRBJ2-1; D might be TRBD2 (6 bases). This CDR3 spans 15 amino acids. The germline V gene has CDR1 SGHRS and CDR2 YFSETQ. CDR3 nucleotides: TGCGCCAGCAACTTGGTTAGGAGGGATGGGAATGAGCAGTTCTTC. It is translated as CASNLVRRDGNEQFF.

This clone showed up just a few times. The chain recombines TRBV28 with TRBJ2-7; 11 nucleotides align to TRBD2. This CDR3 is built from 18 residues. With V trimmed by 2 bases and J by 0 bases, 9 bases remained unmatched. CDR1 is MDHEN and CDR2 is SYDVKM in the germline V gene. CDR3 DNA: TGTGCCAGCAGTTTACATGGGGCTAGCGGGAGGTTCTCCTACGAGCAGTACTTC. Protein: CASSLHGASGRFSYEQYF.

The rearrangement links TRBV29-1 to TRBJ2-1; 7 nucleotides align to TRBD2. There are 13 residues in the CDR3. Germline V gives CDR1 SQVTM, CDR2 ANQGSEA. Trimming cost V 7 bases and J 7 bases; bases outside gene matches: 10. In DNA form, the CDR3 reads TGCAGCGCGGCTAGCGGATTCAGTAATGAGCAGTTCTTC. This gives the protein CSAASGFSNEQFF.

The table lists this clone with a few counts. The chain recombines TRBV4-1 with TRBJ2-5; TRBD2 aligns across 7 bases. Germline trimming cut 1 base from V and 9 bases from J; bases unmatched to any gene: 14. CDR1 MGHRA and CDR2 YSYEKL come from the germline V gene. CDR3 size: 16 residues. The DNA for the CDR3 is TGCGCCAGCAGCCAAGTTCTAGGGAGGGTACCAGTGGCCCAGTACTTC. Translation gives CASSQVLGRVPVAQYF.

The V and J genes are TRBV18 and TRBJ2-7; possible D gene TRBD1, 5 bases. The CDR3 is 14 residues long. V was clipped by 4 bases and J by 2 bases, with 12 bases between them. Germline V gene lookup returns CDR1 KGHSH and CDR2 LQKENI. This CDR3 reads CASSHQGIPYEQYF. Here the CDR3 DNA reads TGTGCCAGCTCACACCAGGGCATCCCCTACGAGCAGTACTTC. Full variable domain (missing parts from reference TRBV18 and TRBJ2-7): NAGVMQNPRHLVRRRGQEARLRCSPMKGHSHVYWYRQLPEEGLKFMVYLQKENIIDESGMPKERFSAEFPKEGPSILRIQQVVRGDSAAYFCASSHQGIPYEQYFGPGTRLTVT.

In this sample, this clone turned up a few times. The chain has TRBV6-1 and TRBJ2-3; 12 nucleotides line up with TRBD2. The CDR3 sequence is 17 residues long. Germline V lookup: CDR1 MNHNS, CDR2 SASEGT. V shed 0 bases, J shed 4 bases, and the junction held 5 bases outside the gene matches. CDR3 bases: TGTGCCAGCAGTGAAGCGCGACGACTAGCGGGAGCAGATACGCAGTATTTT. As protein: CASSEARRLAGADTQYF.

A few counts support this clone. The chain uses TRBV14 and TRBJ1-3; TRBD1 agrees at 7 bases. Trimming took 3 bases from V and 3 from J; bases not matched to a gene: 11. Germline lookup yields CDR1 SGHDN and CDR2 FVKESK. The CDR3 covers 17 residues. The CDR3, as DNA: TGTGCCAGCAGCCACCCCGAGGACAGGAACTATGGAAACACCATATATTTT. Encoded protein: CASSHPEDRNYGNTIYF.

The chain employs TRBV5-6 and TRBJ2-1; the D gene is possibly TRBD2 (5 bases). Trimming pared 6 bases from V and 4 bases from J, leaving 8 bases between. The CDR3 runs 12 residues. CDR1 and CDR2 from the germline V gene are SGHDT and YYEEEE. The chain's CDR3 is CASNRRYNEQFF. As DNA, the CDR3 is TGTGCCAGCAATCGGAGGTACAATGAGCAGTTCTTC.

The chain employs TRBV7-9 and TRBJ2-1; TRBD2 aligns across 15 bases. V gave up 6 bases and J gave up 8 bases; unmatched junction bases: 2. The germline CDR1 and CDR2 sequences are SEHNR and FQNEAQ (reference sequence). There are 14 residues in the CDR3. The DNA for the CDR3 is TGTGCCAGCAGAAGGACTAGCGGGAGGGATGAGCAGTTCTTC. Translation: CASRRTSGRDEQFF.

A single count supports this clone. The germline gene is not matched at one end of the junction; a read error may be the cause. V and J are TRBV4-1 and TRBJ1-4, with TRBD1 matching 10 bases. This CDR3 is built from 15 residues. Germline V lookup: CDR1 MGHRA, CDR2 YSYEKL. CDR3 region: CASSEETGGYEKLFF. The CDR3 bases are TGCGCCAGCAGCGAAGAGACAGGGGGCTATGAAAAACTGTTTTTT.

V usage is TRBV5-8 and J usage is TRBJ2-7; 11 bases map to TRBD2. CDR3 length: 14 residues. Trimming cost V 5 bases and J 6 bases; bases outside gene matches: 7. CDR1 and CDR2 from the germline V gene are SGHTS and YDEGEE. CDR3 sequence reads: CASSRLAGLGEQYF. CDR3 sequence (DNA): TGTGCCAGCAGTCGACTAGCGGGACTGGGCGAGCAGTACTTC.

This chain uses TRBV27 with TRBJ2-3; tentatively, D is TRBD2 (5 bases). V lost 2 bases to trimming and J lost 5 bases, with 17 bases between them. The V gene's germline CDR1 is MNHEY and CDR2 SMNVEV (reference sequence). The CDR3 is 16 amino acids. CDR3 nucleotides: TGTGCCAGCAGTTTAATCGGACTGAGGGAAGGAGATACGCAGTATTTT. It yields the protein CASSLIGLREGDTQYF.

The chain links TRBV9 to TRBJ2-3; the D gene is possibly TRBD1 (6 bases). Germline CDR1 SGDLS, CDR2 YYNGEE. The CDR3 spans 16 residues. V lost 0 bases and J lost 2, with 13 bases in between. The CDR3 sequence: CASSVAQGNNTDTQYF. CDR3 nucleotides: TGTGCCAGCAGCGTAGCCCAGGGGAACAACACAGATACGCAGTATTTT.